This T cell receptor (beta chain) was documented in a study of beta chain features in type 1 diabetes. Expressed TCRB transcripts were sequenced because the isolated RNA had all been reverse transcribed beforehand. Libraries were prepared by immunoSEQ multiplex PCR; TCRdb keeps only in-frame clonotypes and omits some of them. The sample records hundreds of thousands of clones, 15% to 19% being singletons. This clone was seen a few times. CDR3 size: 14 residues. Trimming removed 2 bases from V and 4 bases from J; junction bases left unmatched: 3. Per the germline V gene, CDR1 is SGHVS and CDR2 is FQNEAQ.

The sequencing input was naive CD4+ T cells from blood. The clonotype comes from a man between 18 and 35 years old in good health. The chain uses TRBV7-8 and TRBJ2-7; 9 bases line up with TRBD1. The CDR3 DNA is TGTGCCAGCAGCTTATGGGACAGGGTGTACGAGCAGTACTTC. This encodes CASSLWDRVYEQYF. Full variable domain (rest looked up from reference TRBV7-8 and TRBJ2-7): GAGVSQSPRYKVAKRGQDVALRCDPISGHVSLFWYQQALGQGPEFLTYFQNEAQLDKSGLPSDRFFAERPEGSVSTLKIQRTQQEDSAVYLCASSLWDRVYEQYFGPGTRLTVT.